Each of the 17 T cell receptor beta chains below was sequenced from the same sample in a study of CD8 T cells in ankylosing spondylitis. Study-level points and caveats: In ankylosing spondylitis blood, a motif of roughly 8 highly homologous TCR beta variants appeared characteristic.

TCRdb re-called the 5' RACE reads through MiXCR, storing one row per CDR3 protein. The sample holds some 840,000 distinct CDR3 sequences; about 11% are singletons and the top ten take under 0.6%. Their antigens remain unidentified. Sequencing was carried out using blood, either unsorted or a sorted T cell fraction (not recorded which). These receptors were collected from a male donor with ankylosing spondylitis.

This clonotype turned up a few times. The V and J genes are TRBV20-1 and TRBJ2-5, with 7 bases lining up with TRBD2. The trim removed 0 bases at V and 0 bases at J, leaving 4 bases unmatched. Germline V lookup: CDR1 DFQATT, CDR2 SNEGSKA (reference sequence). CDR3 length: 15 residues. The CDR3 protein is CSARDGAGYQETQYF. CDR3 coding DNA: TGCAGTGCTAGAGATGGAGCGGGGTACCAAGAGACCCAGTACTTC.

This clonotype has only a few counts. This chain links TRBV6-2 or TRBV6-3 with TRBJ1-2; 12 bases match TRBD1. In germline, CDR1 is MNHEY, CDR2 SVGEGT. The CDR3 sequence is 15 residues long. V gave up 6 bases and J gave up 7 bases; unmatched junction bases: 9. The CDR3 coding sequence is TGTGCCAGCAGGACTACGGGACAGGGGGCCAGTGGCTACACCTTC. Its protein is CASRTTGQGASGYTF.

This clonotype was found many times. This sequence joins TRBV5-6 and TRBJ1-2; 7 bases agree with TRBD1. Germline CDR1 is SGHDT and CDR2 is YYEEEE. CDR3 length: 15 amino acids. Trimming cost V 5 bases and J 0 bases; bases outside gene matches: 7. As DNA, the CDR3 is TGTGCCAGCAGACCTACAGGGGAGGCTAACTATGGCTACACCTTC. Protein sequence: CASRPTGEANYGYTF.

This chain joins TRBV10-3 and TRBJ2-2, with 7 bases matching TRBD1. Trimming cost V 8 bases and J 4 bases; bases outside gene matches: 10. This CDR3 region has 15 residues. The V gene's germline CDR1 is ENHRY and CDR2 SYGVKD. DNA for the CDR3: TGTGCCATCCAGAGAACCAGGGGGAGCACCGGGGAGCTGTTTTTT. It is translated as CAIQRTRGSTGELFF.

The chain carries TRBV15 and TRBJ1-2; D perhaps matches TRBD1 (5 bases). Trimming took off 0 bases at V and 4 bases at J, with 9 bases between the two ends. Germline-derived CDR1 and CDR2 are LNHNV and YYDKDF (reference sequence). The length of the CDR3 is 14 residues. CDR3 sequence (DNA): TGTGCCACCAGCAGAGATAGTACAGGCTATGGCTACACCTTC. Amino acids: CATSRDSTGYGYTF.

This clonotype occurred a few times. The CDR3 nucleotides are TGTGCCAGCTCCATTGGCTCCTACAATGAGCAGTTCTTC. This encodes CASSIGSYNEQFF. The rearrangement joins TRBV9 to TRBJ2-1; no clear D. The V and J ends lost 7 bases and 0 bases respectively, with 8 bases between them. CDR1 is SGDLS, CDR2 YYNGEE, per germline. CDR3 length equals 13 residues.

This clonotype has at least ten counts. V and J are TRBV20-1 and TRBJ2-3; 11 bases match TRBD2. The CDR3 is 14 amino acids. Germline-derived CDR1 and CDR2 are DFQATT and SNEGSKA (reference sequence). V shed 5 bases, J shed 5 bases, and the junction held 6 bases outside the gene matches. The CDR3 protein is CSAALAGEVDTQYF. Written as DNA, the CDR3 is TGCAGTGCTGCACTAGCGGGAGAGGTAGATACGCAGTATTTT.

The table lists this clonotype with a few counts. J is TRBJ2-3 and V is TRBV28; 7 bases align to TRBD1. The V segment lost 5 bases and the J segment 0 bases; nucleotides outside the gene matches: 8. The CDR3 totals 16 residues. Germline V gives CDR1 MDHEN, CDR2 SYDVKM. CDR3: CASSLISGGSTDTQYF. In DNA form, the CDR3 reads TGTGCCAGCAGTCTCATATCAGGGGGTAGCACAGATACGCAGTATTTT.

The V and J genes are TRBV6-6 and TRBJ2-2; no clear D. The CDR3 covers 14 residues. Germline-derived CDR1 and CDR2 are MNHNY and SVGAGI (reference sequence). The V and J ends lost 6 bases and 8 bases respectively, with 16 bases between them. DNA of the CDR3: TGTGCCAGCAGCCCTACTTCGACCGCGGGGGAGCTGTTTTTT. Its protein product is CASSPTSTAGELFF.

The chain carries TRBV10-3 and TRBJ1-2; D uncertain. V lost 4 bases and J 4 bases, leaving 22 bases between the germline ends. Per the germline V gene, CDR1 is ENHRY and CDR2 is SYGVKD. The CDR3 spans 17 residues. Here the CDR3 reads CAISGPETKGSSYGYTF. The DNA for the CDR3 is TGTGCCATCAGTGGCCCGGAGACGAAGGGATCCTCCTATGGCTACACCTTC.

The gene calls are TRBV6-5 and TRBJ1-2; D might be TRBD1 (6 bases). CDR1 is MNHEY, CDR2 SVGAGI, per germline. Trimming shortened V by 6 bases and J by 1 base, and 9 bases separated the two germline ends. This CDR3 contains 13 residues. In DNA, the CDR3 is TGTGCCAGCAGGTACAGGGTTAACTATGGCTACACCTTC. As protein: CASRYRVNYGYTF.

This clonotype was counted between two and nine times. This rearrangement joins TRBV6-5 to TRBJ2-6, with D possibly being TRBD1 or TRBD2 (5 bases each). The CDR3 spans 16 residues. Trimming removed 4 bases from V and 0 bases from J, with 10 bases in between. The germline gives CDR1 MNHEY, CDR2 SVGAGI. The CDR3 DNA is TGTGCCAGCAGTTGGGGGAGAAACTCTGGGGCCAACGTCCTGACTTTC. Translated: CASSWGRNSGANVLTF.

This clonotype was detected many times. The gene calls are TRBV5-1 and TRBJ2-2; no clear D gene. The germline gives CDR1 SGHRS, CDR2 YFSETQ. Trimming took 3 bases from V and 0 from J, leaving 3 bases between them. The CDR3 length is 13 residues. CDR3 residues: CASSSANTGELFF. The DNA for the CDR3 is TGCGCCAGCAGCTCTGCGAACACCGGGGAGCTGTTTTTT.

V and J are TRBV20-1 and TRBJ2-1; 11 bases map to TRBD2. The CDR3 contains 15 residues. Germline-derived CDR1 and CDR2 are DFQATT and SNEGSKA (reference sequence). With V trimmed by 5 bases and J by 3 bases, 6 bases remained unmatched. The CDR3 DNA sequence: TGCAGTGCTGTACCCGGGACTAGCGGCTACAATGAGCAGTTCTTC. Protein: CSAVPGTSGYNEQFF.

The table lists this clonotype with many counts. V usage is TRBV5-5 and J usage is TRBJ2-1; D gene uncertain. V lost 2 bases and J lost 6, with 15 bases in between. The CDR3 has 15 amino acids. Germline V lookup: CDR1 SGHKS, CDR2 YYEKEE (reference sequence). This CDR3 reads CASSFSLVQVNEQFF. CDR3 nucleotide sequence: TGTGCCAGCAGCTTCTCTCTTGTGCAAGTCAATGAGCAGTTCTTC.

The chain has TRBV20-1 and TRBJ2-7; 8 nucleotides line up with TRBD1. The CDR3 is made up of 16 amino acids. CDR1 and CDR2 (germline): DFQATT, SNEGSKA (reference sequence). Unmatched junction bases numbered 12, after V lost 0 bases and J lost 5 bases. The chain's CDR3 is CSARDLSSGTGDEQYF. In DNA, the CDR3 is TGCAGTGCTAGAGACCTTTCTTCCGGGACAGGTGACGAGCAGTACTTC.

A few counts support this clonotype. V usage is TRBV19 and J usage is TRBJ1-1, with 10 bases lining up with TRBD1. J lost 0 bases, V lost 5 bases, and 6 bases had no gene match. CDR3 length equals 16 residues. From germline, CDR1 is LNHDA and CDR2 SQIVND (reference sequence). The CDR3: CASSRLTGGMNTEAFF. DNA for the CDR3: TGTGCCAGTAGTCGCCTGACAGGGGGCATGAACACTGAAGCTTTCTTT.